These 10 T cell receptor beta chains originate from one sample sequenced in a study of blood T cell repertoires in COVID-19. Sequencing was performed with immunoSEQ multiplex PCR; in TCRdb, only in-frame clones are kept and a portion is missing. Found here are about 530,000 clones, roughly 89% of them singletons; the top ten hold around 8%. The sequencing sample was made of peripheral blood. These receptors all come from a woman between 45 and 65 years old with COVID-19, enrolled during active disease.

The chain recombines TRBV5-4 with TRBJ1-1; 8 bases fit TRBD1. J was trimmed by 6 bases and V by 4 bases; bases with no gene match: 8. The CDR3 covers 14 residues. Germline V gene lookup returns CDR1 SGHNT and CDR2 YYREEE (reference sequence). The CDR3 sequence: CASSLGTGGSEAFF. The CDR3 DNA is TGTGCCAGCAGCCTAGGGACAGGAGGTTCTGAAGCTTTCTTT.

DNA for the CDR3: TGTGCCAGCAGCGACGGGACAGAGTCTAATGAAAAACTGTTTTTT. The encoded protein is CASSDGTESNEKLFF. The chain combines TRBV5-4 with TRBJ1-4, with 7 bases that match TRBD1. Germline lookup yields CDR1 SGHNT and CDR2 YYREEE (reference sequence). Trimming cost V 4 bases and J 3 bases; bases outside gene matches: 6. This CDR3 is 15 amino acids long.

This clone was detected only once. The chain has TRBV29-1 and TRBJ2-7, with 7 positions matching TRBD1. The V gene end was trimmed by 4 bases and the J gene end by 7 bases; junction bases not matched to a gene: 10. CDR3 length: 13 residues. Germline V lookup: CDR1 SQVTM, CDR2 ANQGSEA. As DNA, the CDR3 is TGCAGCGTTGCACAGGGGCCTTCGAGGGAGCAGTACTTC. It encodes CSVAQGPSREQYF.

The rearrangement joins TRBV2 to TRBJ1-5; 9 bases fit TRBD1. The germline CDR1 and CDR2 sequences are SNHLY and FYNNEI. Trimming cost V 5 bases and J 12 bases; bases outside gene matches: 14. This CDR3 is 15 amino acids long. The CDR3 sequence: CASSFGQGQGEGQHF. Here the CDR3 DNA reads TGTGCCAGCAGTTTTGGACAGGGGCAAGGAGAGGGCCAGCATTTT.

The chain combines TRBV6-5 with TRBJ1-1; TRBD1 aligns across 7 bases. CDR1 and CDR2 (germline): MNHEY, SVGAGI. CDR3 length equals 14 residues. V gave up 4 bases and J gave up 0 bases; unmatched junction bases: 2. CDR3 loop: CASSSGTVNTEAFF. CDR3 DNA: TGTGCCAGCAGTTCCGGGACAGTGAACACTGAAGCTTTCTTT.

This chain joins TRBV5-1 and TRBJ1-5, with D perhaps matching TRBD1 (5 bases). Between the trimmed V and J ends, which lost 0 bases and 2 bases, there was a span of 12 bases. The CDR3 consists of 16 residues. Germline CDR1 SGHRS, CDR2 YFSETQ. This chain's CDR3 is CASSLVEGGGNQPQHF. DNA of the CDR3: TGCGCCAGCAGCTTGGTGGAAGGAGGGGGCAATCAGCCCCAGCATTTT.

The genes are TRBV19 and TRBJ1-5, with TRBD1 as a possible D gene (5 bases). This CDR3 comprises 14 residues. The ends were cut back, 5 bases at V and 8 bases at J, with 16 bases in the middle. Germline values: CDR1 LNHDA, CDR2 SQIVND (reference sequence). DNA of the CDR3: TGTGCCAGTAGTGCTACAGGTGCTTTGAAGCCCCAGCATTTT. Translation: CASSATGALKPQHF. Drawing the rest from reference TRBV19 and TRBJ1-5, the complete variable domain is DGGITQSPKYLFRKEGQNVTLSCEQNLNHDAMYWYRQDPGQGLRLIYYSQIVNDFQKGDIAEGYSVSREKKESFPLTVTSAQKNPTAFYLCASSATGALKPQHFGDGTRLSIL.

V gene TRBV10-2 combines with J gene TRBJ1-4; 7 positions agree with TRBD1. V was pared by 6 bases and J by 5 bases, with 6 bases of the junction left unmatched. CDR1 and CDR2 from the germline V gene are WSHSY and SAAADI. The length of the CDR3 is 14 residues. The CDR3 protein is CASSGTAANEKLFF. CDR3 in DNA: TGCGCCAGCAGCGGGACAGCAGCGAATGAAAAACTGTTTTTT.

V is TRBV4-1 and J is TRBJ2-7; TRBD2 matches at 8 bases. CDR3 length equals 16 residues. Germline V gene lookup returns CDR1 MGHRA and CDR2 YSYEKL. V gave up 3 bases and J gave up 2 bases; unmatched junction bases: 9. The CDR3 loop is CASSQESGGGTYEQYF. The CDR3 region has the DNA TGCGCCAGCAGCCAGGAGAGCGGGGGAGGGACCTACGAGCAGTACTTC.

J is TRBJ1-3 and V is TRBV6-1; D not certain. CDR3 length equals 16 residues. Trimming shortened V by 4 bases and J by 0 bases, and 13 bases separated the two germline ends. Germline CDR1 MNHNS, CDR2 SASEGT. The CDR3 region is CASSGLGPRSGNTIYF. In DNA, the CDR3 is TGTGCCAGCAGTGGCCTTGGGCCGCGCTCTGGAAACACCATATATTTT.